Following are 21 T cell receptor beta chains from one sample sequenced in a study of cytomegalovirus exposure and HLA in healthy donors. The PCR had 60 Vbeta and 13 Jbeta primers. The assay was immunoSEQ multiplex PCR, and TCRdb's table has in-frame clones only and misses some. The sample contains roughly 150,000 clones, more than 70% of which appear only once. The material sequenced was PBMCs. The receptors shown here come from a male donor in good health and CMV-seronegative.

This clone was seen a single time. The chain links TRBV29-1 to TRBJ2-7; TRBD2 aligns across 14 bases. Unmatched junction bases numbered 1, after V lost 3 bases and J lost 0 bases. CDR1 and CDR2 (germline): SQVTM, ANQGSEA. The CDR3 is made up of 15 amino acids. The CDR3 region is CSVDGTSGSSYEQYF. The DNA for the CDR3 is TGCAGCGTTGACGGGACTAGCGGGAGCTCCTACGAGCAGTACTTC.

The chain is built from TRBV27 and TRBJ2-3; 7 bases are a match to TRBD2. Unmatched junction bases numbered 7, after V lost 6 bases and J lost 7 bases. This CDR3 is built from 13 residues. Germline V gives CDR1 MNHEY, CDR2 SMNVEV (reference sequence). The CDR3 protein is CASSVRRGYTQYF. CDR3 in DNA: TGTGCCAGCAGCGTACGGCGGGGGTATACGCAGTATTTT.

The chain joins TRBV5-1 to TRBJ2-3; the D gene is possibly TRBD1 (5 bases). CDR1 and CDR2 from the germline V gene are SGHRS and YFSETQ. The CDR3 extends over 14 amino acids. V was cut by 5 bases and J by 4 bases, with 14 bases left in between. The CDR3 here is CASRAQASPDTQYF. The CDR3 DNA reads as TGCGCCAGCAGGGCACAGGCCTCCCCAGATACGCAGTATTTT.

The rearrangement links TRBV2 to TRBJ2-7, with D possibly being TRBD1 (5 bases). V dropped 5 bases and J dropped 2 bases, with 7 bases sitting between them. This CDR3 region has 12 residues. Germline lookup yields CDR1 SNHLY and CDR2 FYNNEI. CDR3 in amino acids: CASSPDTYEQYF. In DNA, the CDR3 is TGTGCCAGCAGTCCGGACACCTACGAGCAGTACTTC. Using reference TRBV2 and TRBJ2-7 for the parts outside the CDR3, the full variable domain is EPEVTQTPSHQVTQMGQEVILRCVPISNHLYFYWYRQILGQKVEFLVSFYNNEISEKSEIFDDQFSVERPDGSNFTLKIRSTKLEDSAMYFCASSPDTYEQYFGPGTRLTVT.

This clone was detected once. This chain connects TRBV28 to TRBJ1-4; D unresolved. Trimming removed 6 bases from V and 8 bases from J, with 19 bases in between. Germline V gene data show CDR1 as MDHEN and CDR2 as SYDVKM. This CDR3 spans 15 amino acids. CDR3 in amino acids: CASSSLRGGEEKLFF. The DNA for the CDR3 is TGTGCCAGCAGCTCACTGCGGGGTGGAGAGGAAAAACTGTTTTTT.

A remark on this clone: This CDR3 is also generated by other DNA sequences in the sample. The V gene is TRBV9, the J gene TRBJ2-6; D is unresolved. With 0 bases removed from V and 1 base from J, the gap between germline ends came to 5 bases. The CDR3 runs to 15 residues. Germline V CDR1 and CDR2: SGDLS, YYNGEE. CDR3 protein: CASSVGGSGANVLTF. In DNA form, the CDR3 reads TGTGCCAGCAGCGTAGGAGGTTCTGGGGCCAACGTCCTGACTTTC. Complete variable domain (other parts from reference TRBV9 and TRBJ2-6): DSGVTQTPKHLITATGQRVTLRCSPRSGDLSVYWYQQSLDQGLQFLIQYYNGEERAKGNILERFSAQQFPDLHSELNLSSLELGDSALYFCASSVGGSGANVLTFGAGSRLTVL.

In DNA form, the CDR3 reads TGTGCCAGCAGCTTAGACAGGGGTCTCGGAGCCTACGAGCAGTACTTC. Its translation is CASSLDRGLGAYEQYF. The V call is TRBV7-9, the J call TRBJ2-7, with 7 bases that match TRBD1. The length of the CDR3 is 16 residues. CDR1 and CDR2 from the germline V gene are SEHNR and FQNEAQ (reference sequence). V shed 1 base and J 2 bases; nucleotides not matched to a gene: 8.

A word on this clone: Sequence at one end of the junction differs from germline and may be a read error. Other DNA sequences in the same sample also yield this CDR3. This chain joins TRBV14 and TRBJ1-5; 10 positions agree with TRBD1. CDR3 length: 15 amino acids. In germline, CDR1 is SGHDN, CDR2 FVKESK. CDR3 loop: CASSRTGGINQPQHF. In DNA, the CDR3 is TGCGCCAGCAGCCGGACAGGGGGTATCAATCAGCCCCAGCATTTT.

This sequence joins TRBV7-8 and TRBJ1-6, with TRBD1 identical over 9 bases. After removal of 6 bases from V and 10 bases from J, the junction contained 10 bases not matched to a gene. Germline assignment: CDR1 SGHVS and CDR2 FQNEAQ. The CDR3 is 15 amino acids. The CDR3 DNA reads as TGTGCCAGCAGACCCGCAGGGACAGGGTCATCACCCCTCCACTTT. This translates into CASRPAGTGSSPLHF.

The CDR3 DNA is TGTGCCAGCAGCCTCCCCGGGGGGGGTCACAACGAGCAGTACTTC. It is translated as CASSLPGGGHNEQYF. J is TRBJ2-7 and V is TRBV28; 8 bases fit TRBD2. Trimming cost V 6 bases and J 5 bases; bases outside gene matches: 12. Looked up from germline, CDR1 is MDHEN and CDR2 is SYDVKM. The CDR3 totals 15 residues.

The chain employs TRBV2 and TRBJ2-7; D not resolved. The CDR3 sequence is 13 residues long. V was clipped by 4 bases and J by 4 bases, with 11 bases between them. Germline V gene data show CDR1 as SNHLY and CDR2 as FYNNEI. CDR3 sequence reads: CASSVTTFYEQYF. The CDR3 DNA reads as TGTGCCAGCAGTGTCACAACCTTTTACGAGCAGTACTTC. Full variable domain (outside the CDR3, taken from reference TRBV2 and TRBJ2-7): EPEVTQTPSHQVTQMGQEVILRCVPISNHLYFYWYRQILGQKVEFLVSFYNNEISEKSEIFDDQFSVERPDGSNFTLKIRSTKLEDSAMYFCASSVTTFYEQYFGPGTRLTVT.

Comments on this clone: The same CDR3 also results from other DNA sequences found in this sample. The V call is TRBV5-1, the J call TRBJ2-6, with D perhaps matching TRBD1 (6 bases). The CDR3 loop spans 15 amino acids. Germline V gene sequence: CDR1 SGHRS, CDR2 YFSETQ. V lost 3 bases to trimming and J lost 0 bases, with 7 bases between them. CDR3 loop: CASSSDSSGANVLTF. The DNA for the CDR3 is TGCGCCAGCAGCTCGGACAGCTCTGGGGCCAACGTCCTGACTTTC.

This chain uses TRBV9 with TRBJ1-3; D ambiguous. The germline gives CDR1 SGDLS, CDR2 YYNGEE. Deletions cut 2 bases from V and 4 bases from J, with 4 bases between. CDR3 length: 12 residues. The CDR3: CASSVEGNTIYF. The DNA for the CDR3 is TGTGCCAGCAGCGTGGAGGGAAACACCATATATTTT.

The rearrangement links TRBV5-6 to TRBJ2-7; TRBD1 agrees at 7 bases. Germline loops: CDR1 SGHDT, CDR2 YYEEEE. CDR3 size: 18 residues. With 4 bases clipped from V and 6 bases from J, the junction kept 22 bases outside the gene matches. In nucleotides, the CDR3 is TGTGCCAGCAGCCCCGAACAGGGGCCACGGACGGATCTGGCCGAGCAGTACTTC. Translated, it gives CASSPEQGPRTDLAEQYF.

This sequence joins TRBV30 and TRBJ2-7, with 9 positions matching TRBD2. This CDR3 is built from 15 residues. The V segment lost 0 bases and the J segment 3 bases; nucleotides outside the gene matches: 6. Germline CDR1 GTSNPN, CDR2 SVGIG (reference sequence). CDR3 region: CAWSVFGGGGYEQYF. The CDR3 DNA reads TGTGCCTGGAGTGTTTTTGGCGGGGGGGGCTACGAGCAGTACTTC.

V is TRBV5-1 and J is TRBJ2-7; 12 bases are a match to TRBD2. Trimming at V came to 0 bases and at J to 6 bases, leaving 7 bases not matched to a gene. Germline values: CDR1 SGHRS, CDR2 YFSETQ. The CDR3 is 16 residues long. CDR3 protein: CASSLVPSGGAPEQYF. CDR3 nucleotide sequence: TGCGCCAGCAGCTTGGTCCCTAGCGGGGGGGCACCCGAGCAGTACTTC.

The CDR3 DNA reads TGTGCCAGCTCACCGGGCAGGGGGGCCTCTGGAAACACCATATATTTT. Its translation: CASSPGRGASGNTIYF. The V gene is TRBV18, the J gene TRBJ1-3; 7 bases match TRBD1. Germline-derived CDR1 and CDR2 are KGHSH and LQKENI. The CDR3 sequence is 16 residues long. V lost 3 bases and J lost 0; bases outside the gene matches: 5.

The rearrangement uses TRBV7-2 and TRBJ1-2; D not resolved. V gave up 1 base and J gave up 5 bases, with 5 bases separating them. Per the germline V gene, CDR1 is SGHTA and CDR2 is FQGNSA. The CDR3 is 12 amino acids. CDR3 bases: TGTGCCAGCAGCTTAGGAGTTTATGGCTACACCTTC. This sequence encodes CASSLGVYGYTF.

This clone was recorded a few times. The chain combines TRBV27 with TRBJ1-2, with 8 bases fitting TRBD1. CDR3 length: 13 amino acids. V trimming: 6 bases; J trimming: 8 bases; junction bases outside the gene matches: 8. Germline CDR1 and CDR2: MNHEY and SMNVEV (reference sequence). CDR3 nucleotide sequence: TGTGCCAGCAGAGGGACAGGCCAACGAGGCTACACCTTC. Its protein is CASRGTGQRGYTF.

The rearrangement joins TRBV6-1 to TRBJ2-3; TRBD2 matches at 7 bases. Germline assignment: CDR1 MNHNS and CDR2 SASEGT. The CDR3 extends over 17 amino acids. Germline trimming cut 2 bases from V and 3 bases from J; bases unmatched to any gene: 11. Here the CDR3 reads CASSEMPAGLVTDTQYF. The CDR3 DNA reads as TGTGCCAGCAGTGAAATGCCCGCTGGACTAGTGACAGATACGCAGTATTTT.

DNA of the CDR3: TGTGCCAGCAGCTTAGGACAGGGCAGCTCCTACAATGAGCAGTTCTTC. Protein: CASSLGQGSSYNEQFF. The V and J genes are TRBV11-2 and TRBJ2-1, with TRBD1 matching 7 bases. This CDR3 spans 16 amino acids. Germline lookup yields CDR1 SGHAT and CDR2 FQNNGV. The V segment lost 1 base and the J segment 0 bases; nucleotides outside the gene matches: 3.